Each of the 25 T cell receptor beta chains below was sequenced from the same sample in a study of low-dose radiotherapy and immunotherapy resistance in tumors. First-strand cDNA relied on TRAV- and TRBV-specific primers spanning alpha and beta chains. For amplifying TCRs, the PCR ran for around 20 cycles with Phusion, which was used together with a constant-region primer and the adapter on the V primers. Each CDR3 protein is one row after TCRdb ran MiXCR on the reads. The data contain around 20,000 distinct CDR3 sequences, roughly 70% of them singletons. The receptors were sampled from a human donor with advanced metastatic prostate, ovarian, gallbladder or colorectal cancer (not recorded which). This table probably holds off-target reads from a library built for another chain.

The J gene is TRBJ1-2, the V gene TRBV10-3, with D unclear. The CDR3 sequence is 14 residues long. The germline V gene has CDR1 ENHRY and CDR2 SYGVKD. The germline V and J ends were trimmed by 3 bases and 4 bases, with 12 bases remaining between them. The CDR3 loop reads CAISEEGLGYGYTF. CDR3 sequence (DNA): TGTGCCATCAGTGAAGAGGGATTGGGCTATGGCTACACCTTC.

The rearrangement links TRBV28 to TRBJ2-7; possible D gene TRBD2, 6 bases. The CDR3 runs to 11 residues. CDR1 is MDHEN, CDR2 SYDVKM, per germline. Trimming removed 6 bases at V and 7 bases at J, with 10 bases between. This CDR3 reads CASRAGGEQYF. CDR3 in DNA: TGTGCCAGCAGGGCTGGGGGGGAGCAGTACTTC.

This sequence joins TRBV29-1 and TRBJ1-1; no definite D call. CDR3 length: 11 amino acids. V gave up 7 bases and J gave up 11 bases, with 17 bases separating them. CDR1 is SQVTM and CDR2 is ANQGSEA in the germline V gene. Here the CDR3 reads CSGRYGDGAFF. The CDR3 DNA sequence: TGCAGCGGTCGCTATGGGGATGGGGCTTTCTTT.

The gene calls are TRBV19 and TRBJ1-3; possibly TRBD1 for D (6 bases). V was pared by 5 bases and J by 2 bases, with 13 bases between. CDR3 length equals 15 residues. Germline CDR1 LNHDA, CDR2 SQIVND (reference sequence). The CDR3 DNA is TGTGCCAGTAGTTTCGGCAGGGGCACTGGAAACACCATATATTTT. Protein product: CASSFGRGTGNTIYF.

This rearrangement joins TRBV6-1 to TRBJ2-7; TRBD1 might be the D (6 bases). The V and J ends lost 5 bases and 7 bases respectively, with 15 bases between them. Germline CDR1 is MNHNS and CDR2 is SASEGT. The CDR3 is 13 amino acids. In DNA form, the CDR3 reads TGTGCCAGCAGTTCCGCGGACAGTGGGGAGCAGTACTTC. Its protein product is CASSSADSGEQYF.

The chain couples TRBV30 to TRBJ1-3; D is ambiguous. The ends were cut back, 0 bases at V and 4 bases at J, with 10 bases in the middle. The CDR3 spans 14 residues. Germline-derived CDR1 and CDR2 are GTSNPN and SVGIG (reference sequence). The CDR3 sequence: CAWSVWGEGNTIYF. The CDR3 region has the DNA TGTGCCTGGAGTGTATGGGGTGAGGGAAACACCATATATTTT.

The CDR3: CASSSWGAGGNTIYF. CDR3 DNA sequence: TGTGCCAGCAGTTCGTGGGGAGCAGGCGGAAACACCATATATTTT. The chain joins TRBV27 to TRBJ1-3; D not resolved. Germline V lookup: CDR1 MNHEY, CDR2 SMNVEV (reference sequence). The CDR3 is made up of 15 amino acids. Trimming cost V 4 bases and J 4 bases, with 14 bases left between them.

The genes are TRBV5-6 and TRBJ1-2; D gene uncertain. V was trimmed by 4 bases and J by 2 bases, leaving 15 bases between them. CDR1 is SGHDT and CDR2 is YYEEEE in the germline V gene. This CDR3 is 15 amino acids long. The CDR3, as DNA: TGTGCCAGCAGCCACGTGGTACGGGGAAACTATGGCTACACCTTC. Translating gives CASSHVVRGNYGYTF.

This sequence joins TRBV5-1 and TRBJ1-3, with a possible D match to TRBD1 (5 bases). V lost 6 bases to trimming and J lost 0 bases, with 13 bases between them. The germline V gene encodes CDR1 SGHRS and CDR2 YFSETQ. This CDR3 is 15 amino acids long. CDR3 DNA: TGCGCCAGCACTACTGGGACGGACTCTGGAAACACCATATATTTT. This encodes CASTTGTDSGNTIYF.

The gene calls are TRBV5-1 and TRBJ2-1; 9 nucleotides match TRBD1. J gave up 6 bases and V 3 bases, and 10 bases lay outside the gene matches. The CDR3 length is 16 residues. CDR1 SGHRS and CDR2 YFSETQ come from the germline V gene. The CDR3 DNA is TGCGCCAGCAGCTCGCTGGACAGGGGCAAGACCAATGAGCAGTTCTTC. Translation: CASSSLDRGKTNEQFF.

The gene calls are TRBV10-3 and TRBJ2-2; 10 nucleotides line up with TRBD2. V gave up 3 bases and J gave up 4 bases; unmatched junction bases: 8. The CDR3 is 17 amino acids. CDR1 is ENHRY and CDR2 is SYGVKD in the germline V gene. In DNA form, the CDR3 reads TGTGCCATCAGTGAACCAGCGGGGGGGCCGGGCACCGGGGAGCTGTTTTTT. The encoded protein is CAISEPAGGPGTGELFF.

The CDR3 nucleotides read TGTGCCAGCAGCTTCGACAATGAGCAGTTCTTC. Encoded protein: CASSFDNEQFF. V is TRBV6-2 or TRBV6-3 and J is TRBJ2-1, with D unclear. CDR1 MNHEY and CDR2 SVGEGT come from the germline V gene. Trimming took 6 bases from V and 5 from J, leaving 5 bases between them. The CDR3 has 11 amino acids.

This clonotype has only a few counts. The chain uses TRBV28 and TRBJ2-3, with unresolved D. The germline gives CDR1 MDHEN, CDR2 SYDVKM. The CDR3 runs 12 residues. Trimming removed 2 bases at V and 4 bases at J, with 4 bases between. CDR3 loop: CASSLASDTQYF. The CDR3 DNA reads as TGTGCCAGCAGTTTAGCGTCAGATACGCAGTATTTT.

This rearrangement joins TRBV28 to TRBJ1-2; 7 bases align to TRBD1. Per the germline V gene, CDR1 is MDHEN and CDR2 is SYDVKM. CDR3 length equals 16 residues. V shed 7 bases and J 7 bases; nucleotides not matched to a gene: 18. The CDR3 DNA reads as TGTGCCAGCACCCCAGGACAGGACCGGTTATTTAGTGGCTACACCTTC. It yields the protein CASTPGQDRLFSGYTF.

The chain is built from TRBV14 and TRBJ1-2; the D is unclear. The V end was cut by 2 bases, the J end by 0 bases, with 13 bases between. CDR1 is SGHDN and CDR2 is FVKESK in the germline V gene. CDR3 length: 16 amino acids. The CDR3 region has the DNA TGTGCCAGCAGCCAAATAGGCGGGTCGGCTAACTATGGCTACACCTTC. Its translation: CASSQIGGSANYGYTF.

The chain recombines TRBV9 with TRBJ2-1, with a possible D match to TRBD2 (5 bases). The CDR3 spans 15 residues. The germline gives CDR1 SGDLS, CDR2 YYNGEE. Deletions cut 4 bases from V and 0 bases from J, with 11 bases between. The CDR3: CASSPQAGSYNEQFF. For the CDR3, the DNA is TGTGCCAGCAGCCCCCAGGCGGGCTCCTACAATGAGCAGTTCTTC.

The chain joins TRBV6-2 or TRBV6-3 to TRBJ1-5, with a tentative D call TRBD1 (6 bases). V dropped 6 bases and J dropped 1 base, with 16 bases sitting between them. This CDR3 comprises 16 residues. Germline V gene lookup returns CDR1 MNHEY and CDR2 SVGEGT. The CDR3 sequence is CASSWDIELSNQPQHF. CDR3 nucleotide sequence: TGTGCCAGCAGCTGGGACATTGAATTAAGCAATCAGCCCCAGCATTTT.

V gene TRBV7-8 combines with J gene TRBJ2-7; 9 bases are a match to TRBD2. There are 18 residues in the CDR3. CDR1 is SGHVS and CDR2 is FQNEAQ in the germline V gene. V gave up 1 base and J gave up 1 base; unmatched junction bases: 11. The CDR3 here is CASSLGAGGPFGSYEQYF. For the CDR3, the DNA is TGTGCCAGCAGCTTAGGGGCGGGAGGGCCTTTTGGGTCCTACGAGCAGTACTTC. Full variable domain (missing parts from reference TRBV7-8 and TRBJ2-7): GAGVSQSPRYKVAKRGQDVALRCDPISGHVSLFWYQQALGQGPEFLTYFQNEAQLDKSGLPSDRFFAERPEGSVSTLKIQRTQQEDSAVYLCASSLGAGGPFGSYEQYFGPGTRLTVT.

The chain carries TRBV12-3 or TRBV12-4 and TRBJ1-1; no firm D call. CDR3 length equals 13 residues. Between the trimmed V and J ends, which lost 3 bases and 6 bases, there was a span of 11 bases. The CDR3 DNA is TGTGCCAGCAGTTTGAGAGGTGGGCCTGAAGCTTTCTTT. Its translation is CASSLRGGPEAFF.

This sequence joins TRBV12-3 or TRBV12-4 and TRBJ2-3; TRBD1 or TRBD2 may be the D gene (5 bases each). CDR3 length: 11 residues. V lost 8 bases and J lost 4, with 7 bases in between. The CDR3 protein is CASQGPDTQYF. CDR3 coding DNA: TGTGCCAGCCAGGGACCAGATACGCAGTATTTT.

The chain couples TRBV10-3 to TRBJ2-6; 8 bases are shared with TRBD1. V lost 9 bases to trimming and J lost 12 bases; unmatched junction nucleotides: 13. The germline CDR1 and CDR2 sequences are ENHRY and SYGVKD. The CDR3 sequence is 14 residues long. CDR3 residues: CAIRTATGEGVLTF. In DNA, the CDR3 is TGTGCCATAAGAACTGCGACAGGGGAAGGCGTCCTGACTTTC.

The J gene is TRBJ2-1, the V gene TRBV24-1; 11 nucleotides align to TRBD1. The V gene end was trimmed by 3 bases and the J gene end by 6 bases; junction bases not matched to a gene: 6. The CDR3 runs 16 residues. The germline V gene encodes CDR1 KGHDR and CDR2 SFDVKD. For the CDR3, the DNA is TGTGCCACCAGTGATACCGGACAGGGGGCTGGCAATGAGCAGTTCTTC. This codes for CATSDTGQGAGNEQFF.

The rearrangement joins TRBV27 to TRBJ2-2; 9 bases line up with TRBD1. The CDR3 covers 22 residues. The V gene's germline CDR1 is MNHEY and CDR2 SMNVEV (reference sequence). V shed 3 bases and J 0 bases; nucleotides not matched to a gene: 20. The CDR3 DNA reads as TGTGCCAGCAGTTTTACCCGGAGAGGGACAGGGCCTTCCCGAGCGAACACCGGGGAGCTGTTTTTT. Translation: CASSFTRRGTGPSRANTGELFF.

The genes are TRBV6-5 and TRBJ2-2, with 7 bases fitting TRBD2. The CDR3 runs 16 residues. The germline V gene has CDR1 MNHEY and CDR2 SVGAGI. With 5 bases clipped from V and 2 bases from J, the junction kept 8 bases outside the gene matches. CDR3 sequence: CASSRGGTTNTGELFF. The CDR3 DNA is TGTGCCAGCAGTCGGGGCGGGACTACCAACACCGGGGAGCTGTTTTTT.

The chain recombines TRBV5-5 with TRBJ2-3, with a weak D call TRBD2 (5 bases). The V end lost 5 bases, the J end lost 0 bases, and 19 bases lay between the germline ends. The CDR3 is 17 amino acids. The V gene's germline CDR1 is SGHKS and CDR2 YYEKEE (reference sequence). The CDR3, as DNA: TGTGCCAGCAGATGGAAATTCGGGGAAACTAGCACAGATACGCAGTATTTT. Protein product: CASRWKFGETSTDTQYF.